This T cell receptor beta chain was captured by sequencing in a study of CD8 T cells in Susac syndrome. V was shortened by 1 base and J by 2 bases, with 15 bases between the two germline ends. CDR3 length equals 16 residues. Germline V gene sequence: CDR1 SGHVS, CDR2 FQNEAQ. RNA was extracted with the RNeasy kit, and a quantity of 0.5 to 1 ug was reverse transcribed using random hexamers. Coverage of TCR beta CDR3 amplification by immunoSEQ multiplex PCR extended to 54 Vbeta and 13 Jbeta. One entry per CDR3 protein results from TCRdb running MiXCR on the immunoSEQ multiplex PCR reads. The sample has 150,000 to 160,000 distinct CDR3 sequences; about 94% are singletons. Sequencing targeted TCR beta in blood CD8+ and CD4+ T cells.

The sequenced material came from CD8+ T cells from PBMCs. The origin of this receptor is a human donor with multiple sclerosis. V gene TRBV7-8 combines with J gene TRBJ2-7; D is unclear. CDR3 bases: TGTGCCAGCAGCTTAGATAAGGATACGCCAACCTACGAGCAGTACTTC. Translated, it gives CASSLDKDTPTYEQYF.